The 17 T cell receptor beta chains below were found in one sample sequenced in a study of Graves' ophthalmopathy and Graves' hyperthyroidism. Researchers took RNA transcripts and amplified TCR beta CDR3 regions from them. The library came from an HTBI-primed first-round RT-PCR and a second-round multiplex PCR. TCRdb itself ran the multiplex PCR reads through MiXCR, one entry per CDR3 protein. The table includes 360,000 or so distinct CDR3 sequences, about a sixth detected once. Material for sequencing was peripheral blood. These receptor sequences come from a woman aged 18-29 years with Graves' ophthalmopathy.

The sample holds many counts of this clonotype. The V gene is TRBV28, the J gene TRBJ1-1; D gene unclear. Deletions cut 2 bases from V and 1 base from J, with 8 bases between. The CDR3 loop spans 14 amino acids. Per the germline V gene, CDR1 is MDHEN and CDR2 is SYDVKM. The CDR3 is CASSLSNKNTEAFF. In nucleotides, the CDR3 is TGTGCCAGCAGTTTAAGTAATAAGAACACTGAAGCTTTCTTT.

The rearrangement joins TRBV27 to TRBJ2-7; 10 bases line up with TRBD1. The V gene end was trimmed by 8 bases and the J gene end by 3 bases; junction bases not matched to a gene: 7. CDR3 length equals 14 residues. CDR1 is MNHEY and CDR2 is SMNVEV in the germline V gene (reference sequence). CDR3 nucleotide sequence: TGTGCCAGCGCCACAGGACAGGGGGTCTACGAGCAGTACTTC. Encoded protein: CASATGQGVYEQYF.

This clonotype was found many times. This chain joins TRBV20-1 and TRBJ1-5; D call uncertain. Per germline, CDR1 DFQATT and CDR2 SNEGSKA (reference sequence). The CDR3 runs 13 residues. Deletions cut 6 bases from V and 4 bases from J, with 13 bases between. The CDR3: CSAEGWTNQPQHF. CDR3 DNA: TGCAGTGCCGAAGGGTGGACGAATCAGCCCCAGCATTTT.

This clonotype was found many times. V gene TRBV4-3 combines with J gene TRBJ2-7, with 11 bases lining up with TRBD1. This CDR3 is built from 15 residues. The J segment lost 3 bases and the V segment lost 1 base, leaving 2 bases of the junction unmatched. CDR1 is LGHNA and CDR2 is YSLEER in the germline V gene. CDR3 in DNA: TGCGCCAGCAGCCAAGCAGGGACAGGGGGCTACGAGCAGTACTTC. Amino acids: CASSQAGTGGYEQYF.

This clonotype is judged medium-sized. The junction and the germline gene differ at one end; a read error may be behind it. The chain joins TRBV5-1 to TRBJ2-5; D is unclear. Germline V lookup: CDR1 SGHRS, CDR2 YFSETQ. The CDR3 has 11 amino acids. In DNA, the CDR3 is TGTGCCAGCAGCCTCCAAGAGACCCAGTACTTC. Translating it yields CASSLQETQYF.

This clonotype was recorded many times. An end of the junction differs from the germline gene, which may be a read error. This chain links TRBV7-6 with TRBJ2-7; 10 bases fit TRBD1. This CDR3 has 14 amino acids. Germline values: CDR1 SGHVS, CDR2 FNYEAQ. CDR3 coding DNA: TGTGTCAGCAGCCCCGGACAGGGGGCCTACGAGCAGTACTTC. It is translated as CVSSPGQGAYEQYF.

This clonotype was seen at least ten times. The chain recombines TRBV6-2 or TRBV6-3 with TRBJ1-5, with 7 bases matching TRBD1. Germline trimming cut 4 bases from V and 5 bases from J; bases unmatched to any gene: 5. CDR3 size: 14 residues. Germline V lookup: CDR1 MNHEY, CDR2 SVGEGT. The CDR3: CASSFGQVDQPQHF. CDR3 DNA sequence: TGTGCCAGCAGTTTCGGACAGGTTGATCAGCCCCAGCATTTT.

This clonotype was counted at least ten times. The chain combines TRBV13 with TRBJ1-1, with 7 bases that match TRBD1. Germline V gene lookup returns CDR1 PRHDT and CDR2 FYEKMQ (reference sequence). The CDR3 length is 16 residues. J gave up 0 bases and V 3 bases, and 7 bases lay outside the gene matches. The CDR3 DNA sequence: TGTGCCAGCAGCTTCCGGACAGGTAGGGTGAACACTGAAGCTTTCTTT. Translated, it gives CASSFRTGRVNTEAFF.

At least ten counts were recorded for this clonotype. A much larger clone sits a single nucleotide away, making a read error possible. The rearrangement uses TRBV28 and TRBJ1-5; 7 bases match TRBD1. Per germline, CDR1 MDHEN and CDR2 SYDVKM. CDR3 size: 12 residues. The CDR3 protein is CANGEGARPQHF. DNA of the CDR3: TGTGCGAACGGAGAGGGGGCCCGGCCCCAGCATTTT.

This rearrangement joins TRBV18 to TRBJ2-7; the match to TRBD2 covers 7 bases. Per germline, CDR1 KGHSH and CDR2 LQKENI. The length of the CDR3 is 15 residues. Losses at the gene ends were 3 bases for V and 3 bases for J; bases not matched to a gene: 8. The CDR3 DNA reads TGTGCCAGCTCACCCAACCTGGGGGGGGGCTACGAGCAGTACTTC. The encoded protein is CASSPNLGGGYEQYF. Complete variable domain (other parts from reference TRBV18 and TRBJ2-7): NAGVMQNPRHLVRRRGQEARLRCSPMKGHSHVYWYRQLPEEGLKFMVYLQKENIIDESGMPKERFSAEFPKEGPSILRIQQVVRGDSAAYFCASSPNLGGGYEQYFGPGTRLTVT.

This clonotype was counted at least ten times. This chain's CDR3 is CSATRDTNTGELFF. The CDR3, as DNA: TGCAGTGCTACCCGGGACACCAACACCGGGGAGCTGTTTTTT. The chain combines TRBV20-1 with TRBJ2-2; TRBD1 is a possible D gene (6 bases). CDR1 DFQATT and CDR2 SNEGSKA come from the germline V gene (reference sequence). Trimming pared 4 bases from V and 2 bases from J, leaving 11 bases between. The CDR3 length is 14 residues.

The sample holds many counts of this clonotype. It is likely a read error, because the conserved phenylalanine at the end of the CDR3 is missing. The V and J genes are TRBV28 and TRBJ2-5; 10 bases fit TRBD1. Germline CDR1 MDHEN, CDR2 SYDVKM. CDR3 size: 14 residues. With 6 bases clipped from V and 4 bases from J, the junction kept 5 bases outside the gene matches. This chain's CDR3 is CASSRDRGLETQYS. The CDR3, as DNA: TGTGCCAGCAGCCGAGACAGGGGGCTAGAGACCCAGTACTCC.

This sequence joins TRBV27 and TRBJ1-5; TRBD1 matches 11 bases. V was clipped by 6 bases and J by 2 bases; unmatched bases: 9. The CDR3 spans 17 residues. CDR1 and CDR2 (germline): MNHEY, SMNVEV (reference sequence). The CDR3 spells CASSPRTGGWGNQPQHF. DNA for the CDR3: TGTGCCAGCAGCCCCAGGACAGGGGGCTGGGGCAATCAGCCCCAGCATTTT.

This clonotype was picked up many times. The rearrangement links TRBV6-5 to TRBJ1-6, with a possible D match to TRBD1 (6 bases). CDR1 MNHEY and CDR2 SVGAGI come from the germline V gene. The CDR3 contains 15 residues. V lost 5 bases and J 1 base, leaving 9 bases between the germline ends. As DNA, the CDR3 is TGTGCCAGCAGTAGCGGACAGTCCTATAATTCACCCCTCCACTTT. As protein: CASSSGQSYNSPLHF.

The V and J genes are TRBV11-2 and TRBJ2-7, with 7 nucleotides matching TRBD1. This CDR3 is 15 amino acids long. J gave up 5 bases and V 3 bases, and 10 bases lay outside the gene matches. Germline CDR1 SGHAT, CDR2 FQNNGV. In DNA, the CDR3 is TGTGCCAGCAGCTTGGGAGACAGGGTCGGAGACGAGCAGTACTTC. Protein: CASSLGDRVGDEQYF.

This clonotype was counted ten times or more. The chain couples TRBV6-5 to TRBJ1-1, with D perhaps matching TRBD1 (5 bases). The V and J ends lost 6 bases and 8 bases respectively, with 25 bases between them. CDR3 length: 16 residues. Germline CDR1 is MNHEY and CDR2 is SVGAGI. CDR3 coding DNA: TGTGCCAGCAGACATGGCAGGGTGGGGAAAACACTGGAAGCTTTCTTT. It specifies CASRHGRVGKTLEAFF.

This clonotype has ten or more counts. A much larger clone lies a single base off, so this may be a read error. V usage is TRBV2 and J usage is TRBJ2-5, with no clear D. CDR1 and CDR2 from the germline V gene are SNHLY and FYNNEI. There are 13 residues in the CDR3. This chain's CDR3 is CASSPLTQGTQYF. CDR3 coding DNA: TGTGCCAGCAGCCCCCTTACCCAAGGGACCCAGTACTTC. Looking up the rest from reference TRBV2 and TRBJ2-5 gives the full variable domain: EPEVTQTPSHQVTQMGQEVILRCVPISNHLYFYWYRQILGQKVEFLVSFYNNEISEKSEIFDDQFSVERPDGSNFTLKIRSTKLEDSAMYFCASSPLTQGTQYFGPGTRLLVL.